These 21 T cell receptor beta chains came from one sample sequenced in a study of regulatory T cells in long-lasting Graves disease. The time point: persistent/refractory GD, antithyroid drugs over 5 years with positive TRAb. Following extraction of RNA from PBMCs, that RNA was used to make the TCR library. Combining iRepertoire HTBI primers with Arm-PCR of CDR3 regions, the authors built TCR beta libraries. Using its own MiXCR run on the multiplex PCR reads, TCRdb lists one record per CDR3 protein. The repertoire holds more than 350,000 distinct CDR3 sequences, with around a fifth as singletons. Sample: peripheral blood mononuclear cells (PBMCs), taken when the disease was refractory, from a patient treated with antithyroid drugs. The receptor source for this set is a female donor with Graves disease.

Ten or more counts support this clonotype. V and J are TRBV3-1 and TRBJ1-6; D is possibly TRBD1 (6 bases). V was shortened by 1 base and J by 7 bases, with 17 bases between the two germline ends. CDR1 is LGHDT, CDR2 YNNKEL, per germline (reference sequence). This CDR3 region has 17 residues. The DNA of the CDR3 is TGTGCCAGCAGCCAAGCCACAGGGAGAGGACGGAATTCACCCCTCCACTTT. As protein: CASSQATGRGRNSPLHF.

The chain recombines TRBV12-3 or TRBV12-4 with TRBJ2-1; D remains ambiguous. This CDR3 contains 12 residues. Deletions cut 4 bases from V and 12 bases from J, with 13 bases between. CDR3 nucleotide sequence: TGTGCCAGCAGTTCTCTTATCGTTGGGCAGTTCTTC. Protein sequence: CASSSLIVGQFF.

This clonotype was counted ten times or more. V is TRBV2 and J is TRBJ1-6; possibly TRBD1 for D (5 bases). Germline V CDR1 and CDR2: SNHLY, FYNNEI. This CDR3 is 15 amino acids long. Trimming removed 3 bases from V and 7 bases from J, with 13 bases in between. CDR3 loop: CASSESGLGNSPLHF. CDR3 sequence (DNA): TGTGCCAGCAGTGAGTCAGGGCTCGGGAATTCACCCCTCCACTTT. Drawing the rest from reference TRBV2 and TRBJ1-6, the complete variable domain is EPEVTQTPSHQVTQMGQEVILRCVPISNHLYFYWYRQILGQKVEFLVSFYNNEISEKSEIFDDQFSVERPDGSNFTLKIRSTKLEDSAMYFCASSESGLGNSPLHFGNGTRLTVT.

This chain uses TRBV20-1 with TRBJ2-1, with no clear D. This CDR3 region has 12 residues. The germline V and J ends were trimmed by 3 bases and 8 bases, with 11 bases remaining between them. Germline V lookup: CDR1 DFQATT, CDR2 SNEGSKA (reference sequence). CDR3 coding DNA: TGCAGTGCTAGGACCTTTGGTGATGAGCAGTTCTTC. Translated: CSARTFGDEQFF.

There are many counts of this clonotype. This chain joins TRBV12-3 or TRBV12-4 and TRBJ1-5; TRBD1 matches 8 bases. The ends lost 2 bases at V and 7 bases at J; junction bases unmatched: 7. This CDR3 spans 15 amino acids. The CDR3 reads CASSLRTGNEQPQHF. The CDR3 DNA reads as TGTGCCAGCAGTTTAAGGACAGGGAATGAGCAGCCCCAGCATTTT.

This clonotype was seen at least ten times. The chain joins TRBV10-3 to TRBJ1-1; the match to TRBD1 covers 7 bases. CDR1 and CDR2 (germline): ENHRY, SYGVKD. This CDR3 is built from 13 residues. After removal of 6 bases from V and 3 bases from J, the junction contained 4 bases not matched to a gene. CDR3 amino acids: CAISAQGDTEAFF. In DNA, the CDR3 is TGTGCCATCAGCGCCCAGGGGGACACTGAAGCTTTCTTT.

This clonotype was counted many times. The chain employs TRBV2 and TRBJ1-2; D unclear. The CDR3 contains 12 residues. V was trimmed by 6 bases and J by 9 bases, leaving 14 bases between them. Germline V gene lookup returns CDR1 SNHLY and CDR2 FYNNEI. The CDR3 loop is CASRQMEGRYTF. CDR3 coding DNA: TGTGCCAGCAGGCAGATGGAGGGCCGCTACACCTTC. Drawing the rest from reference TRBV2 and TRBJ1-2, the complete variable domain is EPEVTQTPSHQVTQMGQEVILRCVPISNHLYFYWYRQILGQKVEFLVSFYNNEISEKSEIFDDQFSVERPDGSNFTLKIRSTKLEDSAMYFCASRQMEGRYTFGSGTRLTVV.

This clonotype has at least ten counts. For the CDR3, the DNA is TGTGCCAGCAGCTTGCCGGTCTCTGGGGCCAACGTCCTGACTTTC. Protein: CASSLPVSGANVLTF. The chain joins TRBV7-9 to TRBJ2-6; D unclear. The ends were cut back, 3 bases at V and 0 bases at J, with 6 bases in the middle. Germline V CDR1 and CDR2: SEHNR, FQNEAQ (reference sequence). The CDR3 spans 15 residues.

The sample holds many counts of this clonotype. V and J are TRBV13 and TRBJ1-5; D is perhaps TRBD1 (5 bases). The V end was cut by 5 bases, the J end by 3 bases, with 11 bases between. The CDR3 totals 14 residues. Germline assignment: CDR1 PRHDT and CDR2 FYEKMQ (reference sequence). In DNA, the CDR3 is TGTGCCAGCAGCATCGGGGGGAACAATCAGCCCCAGCATTTT. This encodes CASSIGGNNQPQHF.

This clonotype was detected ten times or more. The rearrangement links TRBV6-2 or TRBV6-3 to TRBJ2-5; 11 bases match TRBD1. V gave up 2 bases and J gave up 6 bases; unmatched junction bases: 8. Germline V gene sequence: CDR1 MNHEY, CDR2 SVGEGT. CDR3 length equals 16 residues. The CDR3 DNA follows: TGTGCCAGCAGTTACCAGAGGACAGGGGGCGCGAAGACCCAGTACTTC. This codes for CASSYQRTGGAKTQYF.

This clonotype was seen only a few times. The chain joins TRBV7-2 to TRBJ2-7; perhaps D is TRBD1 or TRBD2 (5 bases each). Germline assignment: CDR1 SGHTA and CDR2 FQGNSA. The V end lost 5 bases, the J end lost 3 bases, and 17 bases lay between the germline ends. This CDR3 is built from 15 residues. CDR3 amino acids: CASSPIGTGNYEQYF. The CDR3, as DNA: TGTGCCAGCAGCCCAATCGGGACGGGAAACTACGAGCAGTACTTC.

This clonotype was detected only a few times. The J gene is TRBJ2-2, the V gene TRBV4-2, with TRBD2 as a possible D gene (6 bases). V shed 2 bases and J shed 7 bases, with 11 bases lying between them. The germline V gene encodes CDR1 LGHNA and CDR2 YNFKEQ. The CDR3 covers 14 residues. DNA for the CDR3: TGTGCCAGCAGCCAACAGCGGGTTAACGGGGAGCTGTTTTTT. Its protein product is CASSQQRVNGELFF.

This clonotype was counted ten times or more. CDR3 residues: CASSQNPRTQYF. CDR3 DNA: TGTGCCAGCAGCCAAAACCCCCGGACCCAGTACTTC. The chain joins TRBV11-2 to TRBJ2-5; D unclear. CDR1 and CDR2 (germline): SGHAT, FQNNGV. The ends were cut back, 5 bases at V and 7 bases at J, with 11 bases in the middle. The CDR3 covers 12 residues. The whole variable domain, filled in from reference TRBV11-2 and TRBJ2-5, reads EAGVAQSPRYKIIEKRQSVAFWCNPISGHATLYWYQQILGQGPKLLIQFQNNGVVDDSQLPKDRFSAERLKGVDSTLKIQPAKLEDSAVYLCASSQNPRTQYFGPGTRLLVL.

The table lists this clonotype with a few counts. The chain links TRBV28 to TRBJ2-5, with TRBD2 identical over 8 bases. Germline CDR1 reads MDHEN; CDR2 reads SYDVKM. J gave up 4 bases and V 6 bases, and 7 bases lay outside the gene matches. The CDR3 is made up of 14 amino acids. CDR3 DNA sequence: TGTGCCAGCAGCGGGGGGGGGCCTCCAGAGACCCAGTACTTC. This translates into CASSGGGPPETQYF.

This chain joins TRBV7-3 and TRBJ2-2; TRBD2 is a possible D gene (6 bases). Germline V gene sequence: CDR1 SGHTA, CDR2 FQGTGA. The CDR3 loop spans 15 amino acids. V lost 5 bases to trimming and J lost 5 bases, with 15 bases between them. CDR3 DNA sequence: TGTGCCAGCAGCCCCATAGTGGGAGGAACCGGGGAGCTGTTTTTT. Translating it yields CASSPIVGGTGELFF. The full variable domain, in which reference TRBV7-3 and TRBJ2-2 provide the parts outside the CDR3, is GAGVSQTPSNKVTEKGKYVELRCDPISGHTALYWYRQSLGQGPEFLIYFQGTGAADDSGLPNDRFFAVRPEGSVSTLKIQRTERGDSAVYLCASSPIVGGTGELFFGEGSRLTVL.

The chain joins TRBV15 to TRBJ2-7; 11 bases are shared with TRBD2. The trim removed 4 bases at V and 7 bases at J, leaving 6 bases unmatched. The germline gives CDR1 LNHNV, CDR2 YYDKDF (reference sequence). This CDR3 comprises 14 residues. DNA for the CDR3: TGTGCCACCAGCATCACTAGCGGGAGTGGTGAGCAGTACTTC. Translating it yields CATSITSGSGEQYF.

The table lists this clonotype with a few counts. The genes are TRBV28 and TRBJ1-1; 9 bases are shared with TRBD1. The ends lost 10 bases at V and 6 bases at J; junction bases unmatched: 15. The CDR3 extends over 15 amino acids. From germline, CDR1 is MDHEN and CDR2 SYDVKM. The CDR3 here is CATRTGARREAEAFF. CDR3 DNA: TGTGCCACCAGGACAGGGGCGCGCCGGGAGGCTGAAGCTTTCTTT.

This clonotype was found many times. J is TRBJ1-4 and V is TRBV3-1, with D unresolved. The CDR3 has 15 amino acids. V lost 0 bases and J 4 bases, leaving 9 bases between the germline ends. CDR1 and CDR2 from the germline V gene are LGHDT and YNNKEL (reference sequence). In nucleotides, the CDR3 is TGTGCCAGCAGCCAAGAGGCAGTGGGTAATGAAAAACTGTTTTTT. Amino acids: CASSQEAVGNEKLFF.

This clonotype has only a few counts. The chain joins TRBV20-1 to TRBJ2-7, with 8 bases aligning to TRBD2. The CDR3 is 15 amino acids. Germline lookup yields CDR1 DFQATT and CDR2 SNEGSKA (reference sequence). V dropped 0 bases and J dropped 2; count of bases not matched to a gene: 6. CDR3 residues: CSARDSRGGPYEQYF. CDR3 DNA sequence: TGCAGTGCTAGAGATAGCCGGGGGGGGCCCTACGAGCAGTACTTC.

DNA of the CDR3: TGTGCCAGCAGCCTTGAGCAGGGGGACACTGAAGCTTTCTTT. Amino acids: CASSLEQGDTEAFF. The rearrangement links TRBV5-4 to TRBJ1-1; 7 positions agree with TRBD1. The germline CDR1 and CDR2 sequences are SGHNT and YYREEE (reference sequence). The ends lost 4 bases at V and 3 bases at J; junction bases unmatched: 6. The CDR3 contains 14 residues.

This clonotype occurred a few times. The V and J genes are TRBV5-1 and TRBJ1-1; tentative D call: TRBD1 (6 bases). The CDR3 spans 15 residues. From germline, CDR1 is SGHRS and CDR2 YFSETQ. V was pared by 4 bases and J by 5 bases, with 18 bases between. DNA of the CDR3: TGCGCCAGCAGCGAAGAAAGGGGGATTTATACTGAAGCTTTCTTT. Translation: CASSEERGIYTEAFF.